Listed below are T cell receptor beta chains from one sample, sequenced in a study of molecular identifiers for immune sequencing clone quantification. TCRdb called the PCR reads again in MiXCR, with one record for every CDR3 protein. This sample has about half a million distinct CDR3 sequences, with less than 30% found just once. The source material was naive CD8+ T cells from blood, with Jurkat cell RNA spiked in. The source of these receptors is a human donor in good health. Some libraries in this study had Jurkat cell RNA spiked in. CDR3s include the opening cysteine and the closing phenylalanine or tryptophan. A D gene is named only where the DNA matches it firmly. Clone size appears in some rows only: once, few, many, or a class for an expanded clone.

clone size	D gene	V gene	J gene	CDR3 DNA	CDR3 protein
many	TRBD2	TRBV19	TRBJ2-1	TGTGCCACCTACGGGAGGGGCAATGAGCAGTTCTTC	CATYGRGNEQFF
.	.	TRBV7-9	TRBJ2-3	TGTGCCAGCAGCTTTACCGGACTGGAGAGTTCGGATACGCAGTATTTT	CASSFTGLESSDTQYF
many	.	TRBV20-1	TRBJ2-7	TGCAGTGCTAGAAGCGAGTCCACCTACGAGCAGTACTTC	CSARSESTYEQYF
once	.	TRBV5-4	TRBJ2-7	TGTGCCAGCAGCTGGGGGGGGGGCACAGAGACCTACGAGCAGTACTTC	CASSWGGGTETYEQYF
few	.	TRBV7-9	TRBJ2-7	TGTGCCAGCAGGGCCGGAGACAGTAAGTACGAGCAGTACTTC	CASRAGDSKYEQYF
once	.	TRBV28	TRBJ2-5	TGTGCCAGCAGTTCATGGGTAGGGGCTGAAGAGACCCAGTACTTC	CASSSWVGAEETQYF
few	.	TRBV18	TRBJ2-1	TGTGCCAGCTCGCATTCCGGGACCGACTCCTACAATGAGCAGTTCTTC	CASSHSGTDSYNEQFF
.	.	TRBV12-3/TRBV12-4	TRBJ2-1	TGTGCCAGCAGTTTAAGAGGGGATGAGCAGTTCTTC	CASSLRGDEQFF
.	TRBD2	TRBV29-1	TRBJ2-4	TGCAGCGTTGGAGGCGGGGGTTTAAACATTCAGTACTTC	CSVGGGGLNIQYF
many	TRBD1	TRBV20-1	TRBJ2-5	TGCAGTGCTGACAAGAGTGCCGGACAGGGGAGTAGAGAGACCCAGTACTTC	CSADKSAGQGSRETQYF
many	.	TRBV20-1	TRBJ1-1	TGCAGTGCTAGAGATTCCCGGGGGCTGAACACTGAAGCTTTCTTT	CSARDSRGLNTEAFF
.	TRBD1	TRBV2	TRBJ1-6	TGTGCCAGCAGTGAAGAAGGACAGGGGGCGGATTCACCCCTCCACTTT	CASSEEGQGADSPLHF
.	.	TRBV12-3/TRBV12-4	TRBJ2-3	TGTGCCAGCAGTTTTATCGGGGGAGATACAGATACGCAGTATTTT	CASSFIGGDTDTQYF
.	TRBD2	TRBV12-3/TRBV12-4	TRBJ2-2	TGTGCCAGCTCGAATCGGGGGGTCAGCGGGGAGCTGTTTTTT	CASSNRGVSGELFF
few	TRBD1	TRBV19	TRBJ2-7	TGTGCCAGTAGTATGGGCCTGGGGACAGCCCTAGAGCAGTACTTC	CASSMGLGTALEQYF
few	.	TRBV20-1	TRBJ2-7	TGCAGTGCCGGGGGGCTGACGTCCTACGAGCAGTACTTC	CSAGGLTSYEQYF
few	.	TRBV27	TRBJ1-2	TGTGCCAGCAGTTTAATGGCAAGGTTGGGCGATGGCTACACCTTC	CASSLMARLGDGYTF
.	TRBD1	TRBV19	TRBJ1-1	TGTGCCAGTAGTATTATAGACAGGGGGGAGGAAGCTTTCTTT	CASSIIDRGEEAFF
once	TRBD1	TRBV19	TRBJ2-3	TGTGCCAGTAGTATAGTAGGGGGACAGCCCCCAGATACGCAGTATTTT	CASSIVGGQPPDTQYF
.	TRBD1	TRBV3-1	TRBJ1-5	TGTGCCAGCAGCCGCAGGACAGGCCCCAGTCAGCCCCAGCATTTT	CASSRRTGPSQPQHF
once	.	TRBV19	TRBJ2-1	TGTGCCAGTAGTATATCAGGGACCAGCTCCTACAATGAGCAGTTCTTC	CASSISGTSSYNEQFF
.	.	TRBV12-3/TRBV12-4	TRBJ2-3	TGTGCCAGCAGTTTAGCGAGGGTCCCAGATACGCAGTATTTT	CASSLARVPDTQYF
.	TRBD1	TRBV27	TRBJ1-5	TGTGCCAGCAGTTTAACCCAGGGGGCGGGGGCCCATCAGCCCCAGCATTTT	CASSLTQGAGAHQPQHF
few	TRBD2	TRBV28	TRBJ2-5	TGTGCCAGCAGTTCCACCCCCCGACTTAGCGGGTACGTTGAAGAGACCCAGTACTTC	CASSSTPRLSGYVEETQYF
.	.	TRBV7-3	TRBJ2-3	TGTGCCAGCAGCTCCTTCTCGGGAGATACGCAGTATTTT	CASSSFSGDTQYF
.	TRBD2	TRBV28	TRBJ2-5	TGTGCCAGCAGTTCATGGGGAGGGGAGGGGTTGGAGACCCAGTACTTC	CASSSWGGEGLETQYF
few	TRBD1	TRBV12-3/TRBV12-4	TRBJ1-1	TGTGCCAGCAGTTTAACGTTTGGGACAGTAGGATCTGAAGCTTTCTTT	CASSLTFGTVGSEAFF
few	.	TRBV12-5	TRBJ2-7	TGTGCTAGTGGTTTGCCACAAGACCCGGGACGCTACGAGCAGTACTTC	CASGLPQDPGRYEQYF
.	.	TRBV6-5	TRBJ2-3	TGTGCCAGCAGTTCACTAGCTGCCACAGATACGCAGTATTTT	CASSSLAATDTQYF
.	.	TRBV4-2	TRBJ2-2	TGTGCCAGCAGCCAAGAGAGAACCGGGGAGCTGTTTTTT	CASSQERTGELFF
many	TRBD1	TRBV6-2/TRBV6-3	TRBJ2-4	TGTGCCAGCAGTTACAACTTACAGGGGGCGCTTTTAACGGACATTCAGTACTTC	CASSYNLQGALLTDIQYF
.	.	TRBV4-3	TRBJ1-1	TGCACTAGCAGCCAATACCGGGGCACTGAAGCTTTCTTT	CTSSQYRGTEAFF
.	TRBD1	TRBV5-1	TRBJ1-5	TGCGCCAGCAGCTTAGTCGACAGGGGGCGAGGGCAGCCCCAGCATTTT	CASSLVDRGRGQPQHF
few	.	TRBV6-5	TRBJ2-7	TGTGCCAGCAGTTACTCCAATTTTTACGAGCAGTACTTC	CASSYSNFYEQYF